This is a list of T cell receptor beta chains from one sample in a study of T cell repertoires in aging, cancer and after chemotherapy. MiXCR, applied by TCRdb to the multiplex PCR reads, yields one record per CDR3 protein. The sample carries about 17,000 distinct CDR3 sequences, roughly 53% recorded once. The sample taken for sequencing was blood. All receptors derive from a human donor in good health. Each CDR3 is given with its conserved first and last residue. The D gene is left open where the match is weak. Clone size is stated in some rows and not others, as once, few, many or a class when expanded.

j_gene: TRBJ1-5
d_gene: TRBD1
v_gene: TRBV19
abundance: NA
CDR3aa: CASSMGTGEGPQHF
CDR3nt: TGTGCCAGTAGTATGGGGACAGGAGAGGGGCCCCAGCATTTT

j_gene: TRBJ2-7
d_gene: NA
v_gene: TRBV19
abundance: NA
CDR3aa: CASSRTLGGEQYF
CDR3nt: TGTGCCAGTAGTAGGACGCTTGGCGGGGAGCAGTACTTC

j_gene: TRBJ1-4
d_gene: NA
v_gene: TRBV12-3/TRBV12-4
abundance: NA
CDR3aa: CASSPLGGGGSNEKLFF
CDR3nt: TGTGCCAGCAGTCCACTGGGGGGCGGCGGGTCTAATGAAAAACTGTTTTTT

j_gene: TRBJ2-3
d_gene: TRBD2
v_gene: TRBV5-5
abundance: NA
CDR3aa: CASIREVHRTDTQYF
CDR3nt: TGTGCCAGCATCCGGGAGGTTCATCGCACAGATACGCAGTATTTT

j_gene: TRBJ2-2
d_gene: NA
v_gene: TRBV27
abundance: NA
CDR3aa: CASSFRAEPWITGELFF
CDR3nt: TGTGCCAGCAGTTTCCGGGCCGAGCCTTGGATCACCGGGGAGCTGTTTTTT

j_gene: TRBJ2-7
d_gene: NA
v_gene: TRBV19
abundance: NA
CDR3aa: CASSIGPISYEQYF
CDR3nt: TGTGCCAGTAGTATCGGGCCCATCTCCTACGAGCAGTACTTC

j_gene: TRBJ2-5
d_gene: NA
v_gene: TRBV29-1
abundance: medium-sized
CDR3aa: CSVEGHQETQYF
CDR3nt: TGCAGCGTGGAGGGTCACCAAGAGACCCAGTACTTC

j_gene: TRBJ2-5
d_gene: NA
v_gene: TRBV10-3
abundance: few
CDR3aa: CAISIEGETQYF
CDR3nt: TGTGCCATATCAATAGAGGGGGAGACCCAGTACTTC

j_gene: TRBJ2-3
d_gene: TRBD2
v_gene: TRBV10-3
abundance: NA
CDR3aa: CAISTSGSTDTQYF
CDR3nt: TGTGCCATCAGCACTAGCGGAAGCACAGATACGCAGTATTTT

j_gene: TRBJ2-7
d_gene: TRBD1
v_gene: TRBV6-1
abundance: once
CDR3aa: CASSGPGQGIREQYF
CDR3nt: TGTGCCAGCAGTGGGCCGGGACAGGGTATCCGCGAGCAGTACTTC

j_gene: TRBJ1-2
d_gene: TRBD1
v_gene: TRBV30
abundance: NA
CDR3aa: CAWTYLGQGYGYTF
CDR3nt: TGTGCCTGGACCTACCTAGGACAGGGATATGGCTACACCTTC

j_gene: TRBJ2-7
d_gene: NA
v_gene: TRBV27
abundance: NA
CDR3aa: CASRKGQNTYEQYF
CDR3nt: TGTGCCAGCAGGAAGGGCCAGAACACCTACGAGCAGTACTTC

j_gene: TRBJ1-2
d_gene: NA
v_gene: TRBV11-1
abundance: NA
CDR3aa: CASSSPWEGATNYGYTF
CDR3nt: TGTGCCAGCAGCTCCCCTTGGGAAGGGGCAACTAACTATGGCTACACCTTC

j_gene: TRBJ2-7
d_gene: NA
v_gene: TRBV19
abundance: few
CDR3aa: CASSTPLSWEQYF
CDR3nt: TGTGCCAGTAGTACCCCCCTATCTTGGGAGCAGTACTTC

j_gene: TRBJ2-1
d_gene: NA
v_gene: TRBV11-1
abundance: NA
CDR3aa: CASSLSTGSSYNEQFF
CDR3nt: TGTGCCAGCAGCTTAAGTACGGGTAGCTCCTACAATGAGCAGTTCTTC

j_gene: TRBJ1-2
d_gene: NA
v_gene: TRBV29-1
abundance: NA
CDR3aa: CSSNVGGNYGYTF
CDR3nt: TGCAGCTCCAATGTGGGGGGCAACTATGGCTACACCTTC

j_gene: TRBJ2-2
d_gene: NA
v_gene: TRBV19
abundance: few
CDR3aa: CASSPTNTGELFF
CDR3nt: TGTGCCAGTAGCCCAACGAACACCGGGGAGCTGTTTTTT

j_gene: TRBJ2-7
d_gene: TRBD2
v_gene: TRBV6-1
abundance: NA
CDR3aa: CASSEGTSGSYEQYF
CDR3nt: TGTGCCAGCAGTGAAGGGACTAGCGGCTCCTACGAGCAGTACTTC

j_gene: TRBJ2-7
d_gene: NA
v_gene: TRBV19
abundance: few
CDR3aa: CASGIWGYEQYF
CDR3nt: TGTGCCAGTGGTATATGGGGGTACGAGCAGTACTTC

j_gene: TRBJ1-4
d_gene: NA
v_gene: TRBV6-1
abundance: NA
CDR3aa: CASSEGSGGQELFF
CDR3nt: TGTGCCAGCAGTGAAGGGTCCGGCGGCCAAGAACTGTTTTTT

j_gene: TRBJ2-6
d_gene: NA
v_gene: TRBV5-4
abundance: NA
CDR3aa: CASSSAEAGANVVTF
CDR3nt: TGTGCCAGCAGCTCCGCAGAGGCAGGGGCCAACGTCGTGACTTTC

j_gene: TRBJ2-7
d_gene: TRBD2
v_gene: TRBV6-2/TRBV6-3
abundance: NA
CDR3aa: CASSTLPYPGGRYEQYF
CDR3nt: TGTGCCAGCAGCACTCTACCTTACCCGGGAGGCCGCTACGAGCAGTACTTC

j_gene: TRBJ1-5
d_gene: NA
v_gene: TRBV6-5
abundance: once
CDR3aa: CASSEGYSNQPQHF
CDR3nt: TGTGCCAGCAGCGAGGGGTATAGCAATCAGCCCCAGCATTTT

j_gene: TRBJ2-7
d_gene: TRBD1
v_gene: TRBV12-3/TRBV12-4
abundance: few
CDR3aa: CASSHFGQGLSSYEQYF
CDR3nt: TGTGCCAGCAGTCACTTCGGACAGGGACTCTCGTCCTACGAGCAGTACTTC

j_gene: TRBJ2-2
d_gene: TRBD1
v_gene: TRBV27
abundance: medium-sized
CDR3aa: CASSPAPGQGAGELFF
CDR3nt: TGTGCCAGCAGTCCCGCTCCGGGACAGGGGGCCGGGGAGCTGTTTTTT

j_gene: TRBJ2-3
d_gene: TRBD2
v_gene: TRBV5-8
abundance: NA
CDR3aa: CASSLTGGRALF
CDR3nt: TGTGCCAGCAGCTTGACTGGCGGGAGAGCCCTCTTT

j_gene: TRBJ2-3
d_gene: TRBD2
v_gene: TRBV29-1
abundance: NA
CDR3aa: CGGLAGGQRRADTQYF
CDR3nt: TGCGGAGGACTAGCGGGAGGGCAAAGGCGCGCAGATACGCAGTATTTT

j_gene: TRBJ2-1
d_gene: NA
v_gene: TRBV10-3
abundance: NA
CDR3aa: CAINNRAGNNEQFF
CDR3nt: TGTGCCATCAACAACAGGGCGGGTAACAATGAGCAGTTCTTC

j_gene: TRBJ2-1
d_gene: TRBD2
v_gene: TRBV5-1
abundance: NA
CDR3aa: CASQNSGSSYNEQFF
CDR3nt: TGCGCCAGTCAGAATAGCGGGAGCTCCTACAATGAGCAGTTCTTC

j_gene: TRBJ2-6
d_gene: NA
v_gene: TRBV19
abundance: few
CDR3aa: CAVWGTYPSGANVLTF
CDR3nt: TGTGCCGTTTGGGGGACATATCCCTCTGGGGCCAACGTCCTGACTTTC

j_gene: TRBJ2-7
d_gene: NA
v_gene: TRBV19
abundance: NA
CDR3aa: CASSWDGSYEQYF
CDR3nt: TGTGCCAGTAGTTGGGACGGCTCCTACGAGCAGTACTTC

j_gene: TRBJ2-2
d_gene: TRBD2
v_gene: TRBV29-1
abundance: medium-sized
CDR3aa: CSVRGTSGITGELFF
CDR3nt: TGCAGCGTGAGGGGGACTAGCGGGATTACCGGGGAGCTGTTTTTT

j_gene: TRBJ1-5
d_gene: TRBD1
v_gene: TRBV19
abundance: NA
CDR3aa: CASSSGQGYNQPQHF
CDR3nt: TGTGCCAGTAGTAGTGGACAGGGTTACAATCAGCCCCAGCATTTT

j_gene: TRBJ2-5
d_gene: TRBD1
v_gene: TRBV11-1
abundance: NA
CDR3aa: CASSLGTGEETQYF
CDR3nt: TGTGCCAGCAGCTTAGGGACAGGCGAAGAGACCCAGTACTTC

j_gene: TRBJ2-3
d_gene: TRBD2
v_gene: TRBV27
abundance: NA
CDR3aa: CASSLYPSGALNTDTQYF
CDR3nt: TGTGCCAGCAGTTTGTACCCTAGCGGAGCCCTTAACACAGATACGCAGTATTTT

j_gene: TRBJ2-2
d_gene: NA
v_gene: TRBV6-5
abundance: NA
CDR3aa: CASSGLTNTNTGELFF
CDR3nt: TGTGCCAGCAGTGGCTTAACTAATACGAACACCGGGGAGCTGTTTTTT

j_gene: TRBJ2-5
d_gene: TRBD1
v_gene: TRBV15
abundance: few
CDR3aa: CATSPSPLGQGKETQYF
CDR3nt: TGTGCCACCAGCCCGTCCCCTTTAGGACAGGGAAAAGAGACCCAGTACTTC

j_gene: TRBJ2-7
d_gene: NA
v_gene: TRBV27
abundance: NA
CDR3aa: CASSWDFSSYEQYF
CDR3nt: TGTGCCAGCAGTTGGGACTTCAGCTCCTACGAGCAGTACTTC

j_gene: TRBJ2-1
d_gene: NA
v_gene: TRBV19
abundance: NA
CDR3aa: CATRSLAIYNEQFF
CDR3nt: TGTGCCACCCGAAGCCTAGCGATTTACAATGAGCAGTTCTTC

j_gene: TRBJ2-7
d_gene: TRBD2
v_gene: TRBV29-1
abundance: NA
CDR3aa: CSVGAGPLGEQYF
CDR3nt: TGCAGCGTTGGAGCGGGACCCTTGGGCGAGCAGTACTTC